Included here is one TCR beta chain sequence, with context. Treatment given: oral pan-JAK inhibitor, 5-10 mg twice daily. These data are taken from a study of CD8+ T cells in alopecia areata. It was cDNA, reverse transcribed from extracted RNA, that served as the sequencing template. Clones were read by immunoSEQ multiplex PCR, and TCRdb kept only the in-frame ones, dropping some. The sample has fewer than 250,000 clones, less than 45% seen once. This TCR was sampled from a human donor with alopecia areata. Here the sequenced sample was CD4+ T cells sorted from blood, taken at approximately week 36, from a patient treated with tofacitinib.

In DNA form, the CDR3 reads TGTGCCAGCAGTGACCCTTCGCTTATGTTTGGCTACACCTTC. Its protein product is CASSDPSLMFGYTF. V and J are TRBV6-5 and TRBJ1-2; D gene ambiguous. V shed 5 bases and J shed 7 bases, with 17 bases lying between them. CDR3 length: 14 residues. Germline V gene sequence: CDR1 MNHEY, CDR2 SVGAGI.